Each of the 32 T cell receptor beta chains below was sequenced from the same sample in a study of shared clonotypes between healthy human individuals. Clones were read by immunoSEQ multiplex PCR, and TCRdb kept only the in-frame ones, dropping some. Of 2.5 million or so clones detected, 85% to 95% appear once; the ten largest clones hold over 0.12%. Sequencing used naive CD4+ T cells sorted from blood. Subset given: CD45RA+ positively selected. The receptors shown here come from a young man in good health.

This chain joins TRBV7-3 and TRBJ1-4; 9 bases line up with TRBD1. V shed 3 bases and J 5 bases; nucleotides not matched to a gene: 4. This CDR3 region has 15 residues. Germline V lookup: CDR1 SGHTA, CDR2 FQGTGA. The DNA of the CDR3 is TGTGCCAGCAGCTTCTCCGGGACAGGGAATGAAAAACTGTTTTTT. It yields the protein CASSFSGTGNEKLFF.

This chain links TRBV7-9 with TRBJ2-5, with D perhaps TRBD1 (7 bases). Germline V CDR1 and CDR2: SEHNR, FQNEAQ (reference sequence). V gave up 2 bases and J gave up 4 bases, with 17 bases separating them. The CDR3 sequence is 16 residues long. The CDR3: CASSLTQYRGGETQYF. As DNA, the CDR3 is TGTGCCAGCAGCTTAACCCAGTACAGGGGAGGAGAGACCCAGTACTTC.

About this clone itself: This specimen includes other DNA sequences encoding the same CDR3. CDR3 DNA sequence: TGCGCCAGCAGCTTGGACAGGGGCAGCAATCAGCCCCAGCATTTT. Translation: CASSLDRGSNQPQHF. The J gene is TRBJ1-5, the V gene TRBV5-1, with 7 bases that match TRBD1. The V and J ends lost 0 bases and 1 base, in that order; junction bases with no gene match: 1. The CDR3 runs 15 residues. Germline assignment: CDR1 SGHRS and CDR2 YFSETQ.

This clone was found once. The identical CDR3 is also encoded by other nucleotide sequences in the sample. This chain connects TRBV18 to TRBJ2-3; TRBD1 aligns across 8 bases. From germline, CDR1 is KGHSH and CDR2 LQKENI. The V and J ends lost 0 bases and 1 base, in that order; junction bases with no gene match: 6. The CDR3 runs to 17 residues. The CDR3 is CASSPPTGGGGTDTQYF. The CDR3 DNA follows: TGTGCCAGCTCACCACCTACAGGGGGTGGGGGCACAGATACGCAGTATTTT.

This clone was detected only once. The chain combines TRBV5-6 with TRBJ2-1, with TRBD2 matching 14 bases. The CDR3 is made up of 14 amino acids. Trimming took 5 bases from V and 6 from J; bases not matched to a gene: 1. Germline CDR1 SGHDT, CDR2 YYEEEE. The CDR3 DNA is TGTGCCAGCAGGACTAGCGGGGGGGTCAATGAGCAGTTCTTC. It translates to CASRTSGGVNEQFF.

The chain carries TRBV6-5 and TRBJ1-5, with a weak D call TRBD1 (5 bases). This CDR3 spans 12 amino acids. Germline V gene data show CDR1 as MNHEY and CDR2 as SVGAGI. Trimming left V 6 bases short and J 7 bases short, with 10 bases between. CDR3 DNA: TGTGCCAGCAGCACAGGTAAACAGCCCCAGCATTTT. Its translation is CASSTGKQPQHF.

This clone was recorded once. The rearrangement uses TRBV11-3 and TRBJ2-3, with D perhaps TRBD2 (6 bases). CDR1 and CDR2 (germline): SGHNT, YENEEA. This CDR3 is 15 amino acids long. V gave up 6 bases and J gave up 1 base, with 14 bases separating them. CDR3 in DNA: TGTGCCAGCAGTAAGCGGGCTCTGGGCACAGATACGCAGTATTTT. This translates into CASSKRALGTDTQYF. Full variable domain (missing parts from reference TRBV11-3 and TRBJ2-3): EAGVVQSPRYKIIEKKQPVAFWCNPISGHNTLYWYLQNLGQGPELLIRYENEEAVDDSQLPKDRFSAERLKGVDSTLKIQPAELGDSAVYLCASSKRALGTDTQYFGPGTRLTVL.

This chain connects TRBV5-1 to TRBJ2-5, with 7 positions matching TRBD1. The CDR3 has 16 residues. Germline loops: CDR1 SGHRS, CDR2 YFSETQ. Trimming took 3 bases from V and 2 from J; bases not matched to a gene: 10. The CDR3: CASSSDRTGPQETQYF. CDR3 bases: TGCGCCAGCAGCTCTGACCGGACAGGCCCTCAAGAGACCCAGTACTTC.

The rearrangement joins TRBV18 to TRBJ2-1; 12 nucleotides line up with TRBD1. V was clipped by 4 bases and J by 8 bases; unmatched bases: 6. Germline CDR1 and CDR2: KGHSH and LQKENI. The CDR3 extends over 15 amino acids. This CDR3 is CASSLLGQGADEQFF. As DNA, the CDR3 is TGTGCCAGCTCACTTTTGGGACAGGGGGCCGATGAGCAGTTCTTC. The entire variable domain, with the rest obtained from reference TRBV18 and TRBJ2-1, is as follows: NAGVMQNPRHLVRRRGQEARLRCSPMKGHSHVYWYRQLPEEGLKFMVYLQKENIIDESGMPKERFSAEFPKEGPSILRIQQVVRGDSAAYFCASSLLGQGADEQFFGPGTRLTVL.

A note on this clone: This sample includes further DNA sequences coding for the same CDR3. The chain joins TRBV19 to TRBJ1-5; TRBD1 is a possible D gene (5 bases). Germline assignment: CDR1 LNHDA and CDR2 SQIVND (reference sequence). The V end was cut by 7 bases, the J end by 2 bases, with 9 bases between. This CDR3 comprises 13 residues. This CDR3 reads CASNPGGNQPQHF. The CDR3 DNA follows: TGTGCCAGTAATCCGGGGGGCAATCAGCCCCAGCATTTT.

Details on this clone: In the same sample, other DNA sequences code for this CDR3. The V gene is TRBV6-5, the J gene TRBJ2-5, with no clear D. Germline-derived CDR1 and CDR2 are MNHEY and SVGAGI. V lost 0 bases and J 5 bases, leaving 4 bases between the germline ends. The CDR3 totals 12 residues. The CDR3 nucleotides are TGTGCCAGCAGTTACTCGAGGGAGACCCAGTACTTC. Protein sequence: CASSYSRETQYF.

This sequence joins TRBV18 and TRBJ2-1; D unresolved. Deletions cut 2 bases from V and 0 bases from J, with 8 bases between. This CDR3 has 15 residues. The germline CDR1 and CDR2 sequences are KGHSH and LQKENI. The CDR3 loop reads CASSPDMSSYNEQFF. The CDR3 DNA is TGTGCCAGCTCACCAGACATGAGCTCCTACAATGAGCAGTTCTTC.

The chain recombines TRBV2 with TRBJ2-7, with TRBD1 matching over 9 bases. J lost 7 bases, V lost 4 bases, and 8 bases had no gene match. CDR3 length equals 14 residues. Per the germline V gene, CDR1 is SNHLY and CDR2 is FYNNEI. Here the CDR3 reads CASSGDRVNVEQYF. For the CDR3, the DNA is TGTGCCAGCAGTGGGGACAGGGTGAATGTTGAGCAGTACTTC.

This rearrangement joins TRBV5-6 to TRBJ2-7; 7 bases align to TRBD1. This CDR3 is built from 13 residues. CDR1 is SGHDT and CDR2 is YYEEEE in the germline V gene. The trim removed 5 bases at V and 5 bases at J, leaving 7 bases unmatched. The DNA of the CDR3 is TGTGCCAGCAGGGGACAGCCGGGGAACGAGCAGTACTTC. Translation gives CASRGQPGNEQYF.

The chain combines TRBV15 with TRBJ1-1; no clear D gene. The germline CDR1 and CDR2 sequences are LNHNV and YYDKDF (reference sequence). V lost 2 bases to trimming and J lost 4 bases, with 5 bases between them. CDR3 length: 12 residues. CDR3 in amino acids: CATSRYSTEAFF. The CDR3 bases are TGTGCCACCAGCAGATACAGCACTGAAGCTTTCTTT.

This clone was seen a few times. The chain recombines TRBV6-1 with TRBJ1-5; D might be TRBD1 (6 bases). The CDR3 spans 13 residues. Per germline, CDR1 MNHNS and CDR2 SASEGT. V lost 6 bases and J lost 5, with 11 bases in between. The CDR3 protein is CASRAQGHQPQHF. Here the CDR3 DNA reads TGTGCCAGCAGAGCACAGGGACATCAGCCCCAGCATTTT.

CDR3 in DNA: TGTGCCAGCAACCAGGGAGATAATTCACCCCTCCACTTT. It translates to CASNQGDNSPLHF. The chain has TRBV2 and TRBJ1-6; maybe TRBD1 (5 bases). This CDR3 comprises 13 residues. Germline-derived CDR1 and CDR2 are SNHLY and FYNNEI. V dropped 7 bases and J dropped 5 bases, with 9 bases sitting between them.

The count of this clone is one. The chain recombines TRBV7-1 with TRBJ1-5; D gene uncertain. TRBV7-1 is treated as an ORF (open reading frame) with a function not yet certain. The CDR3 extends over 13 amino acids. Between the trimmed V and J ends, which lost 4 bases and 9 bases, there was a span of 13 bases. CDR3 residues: CASSFGTVWPQHF. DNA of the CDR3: TGTGCCAGCAGCTTCGGAACAGTCTGGCCCCAGCATTTT.

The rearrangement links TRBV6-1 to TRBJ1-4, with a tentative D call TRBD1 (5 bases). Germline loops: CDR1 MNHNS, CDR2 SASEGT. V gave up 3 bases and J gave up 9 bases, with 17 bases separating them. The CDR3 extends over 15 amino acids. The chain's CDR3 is CASSEAVIGGQKLFF. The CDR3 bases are TGTGCCAGCAGTGAGGCGGTAATCGGGGGACAAAAACTGTTTTTT.

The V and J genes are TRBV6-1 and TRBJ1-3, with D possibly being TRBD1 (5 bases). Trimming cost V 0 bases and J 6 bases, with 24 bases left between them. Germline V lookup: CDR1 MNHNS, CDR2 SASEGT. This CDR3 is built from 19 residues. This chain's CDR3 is CASSEARFDGAGSANTIYF. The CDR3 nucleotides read TGTGCCAGCAGTGAAGCGCGGTTTGATGGGGCGGGCTCGGCAAACACCATATATTTT.

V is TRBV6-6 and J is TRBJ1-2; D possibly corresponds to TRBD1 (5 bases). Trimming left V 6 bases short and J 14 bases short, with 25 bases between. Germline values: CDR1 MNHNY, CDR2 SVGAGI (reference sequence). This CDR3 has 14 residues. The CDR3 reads CASSANLAPGLRTF. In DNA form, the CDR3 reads TGTGCCAGCAGCGCAAACCTCGCACCAGGGCTACGGACCTTC.

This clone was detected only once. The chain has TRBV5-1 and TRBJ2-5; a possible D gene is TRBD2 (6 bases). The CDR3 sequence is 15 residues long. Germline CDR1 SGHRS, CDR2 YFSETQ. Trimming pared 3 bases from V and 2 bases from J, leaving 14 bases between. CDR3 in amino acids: CASSYGGSPQETQYF. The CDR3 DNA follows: TGCGCCAGCAGCTATGGGGGGAGCCCTCAAGAGACCCAGTACTTC.

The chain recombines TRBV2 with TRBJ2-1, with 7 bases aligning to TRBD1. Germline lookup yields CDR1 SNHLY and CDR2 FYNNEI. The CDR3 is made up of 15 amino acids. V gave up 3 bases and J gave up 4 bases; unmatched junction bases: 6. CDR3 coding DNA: TGTGCCAGCAGTGATAGACAGGGAAATTACAATGAGCAGTTCTTC. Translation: CASSDRQGNYNEQFF.

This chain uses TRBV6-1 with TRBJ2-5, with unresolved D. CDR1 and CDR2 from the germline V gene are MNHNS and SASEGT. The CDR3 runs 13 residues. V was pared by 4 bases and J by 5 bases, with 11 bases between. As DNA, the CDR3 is TGTGCCAGCAGTGGTTTCATTCCGGAGACCCAGTACTTC. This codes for CASSGFIPETQYF.

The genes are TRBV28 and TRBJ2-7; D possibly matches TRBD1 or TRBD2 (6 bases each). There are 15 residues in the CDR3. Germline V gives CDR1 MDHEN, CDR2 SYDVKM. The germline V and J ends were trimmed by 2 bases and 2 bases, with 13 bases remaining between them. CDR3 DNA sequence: TGTGCCAGCAGTTTAGTAGGGGGGCCTCCCTACGAGCAGTACTTC. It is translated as CASSLVGGPPYEQYF.

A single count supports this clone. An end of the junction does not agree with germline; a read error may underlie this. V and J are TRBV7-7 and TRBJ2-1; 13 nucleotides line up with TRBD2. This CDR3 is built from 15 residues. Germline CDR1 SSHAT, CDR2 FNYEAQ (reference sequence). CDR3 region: CASSPLAGGPYEQFF. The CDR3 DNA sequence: TGTGCTAGCAGCCCACTAGCGGGAGGGCCTTATGAGCAGTTCTTC.

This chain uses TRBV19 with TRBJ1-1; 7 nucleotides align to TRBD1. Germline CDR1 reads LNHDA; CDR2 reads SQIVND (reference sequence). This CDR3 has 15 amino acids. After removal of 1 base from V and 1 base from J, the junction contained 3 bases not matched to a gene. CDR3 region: CASSIARTGNTEAFF. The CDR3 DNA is TGTGCCAGTAGTATAGCCCGGACAGGGAACACTGAAGCTTTCTTT.

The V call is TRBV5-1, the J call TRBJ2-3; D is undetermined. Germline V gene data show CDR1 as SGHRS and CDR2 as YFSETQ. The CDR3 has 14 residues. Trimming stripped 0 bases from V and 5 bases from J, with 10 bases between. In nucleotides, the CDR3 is TGCGCCAGCAGCTTGGCGCAGACTCGAGATACGCAGTATTTT. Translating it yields CASSLAQTRDTQYF.

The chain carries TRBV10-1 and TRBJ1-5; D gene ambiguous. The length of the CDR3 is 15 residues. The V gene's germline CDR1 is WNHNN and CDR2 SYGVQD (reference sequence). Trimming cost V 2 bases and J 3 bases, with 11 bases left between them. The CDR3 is CASSEGFGPNQPQHF. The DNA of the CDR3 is TGCGCCAGCAGTGAGGGATTCGGACCCAATCAGCCCCAGCATTTT.

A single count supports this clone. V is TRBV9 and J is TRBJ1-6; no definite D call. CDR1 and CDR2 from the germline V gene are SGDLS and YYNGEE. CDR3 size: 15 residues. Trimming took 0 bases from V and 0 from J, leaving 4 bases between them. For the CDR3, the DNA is TGTGCCAGCAGCGTAGCCCCCTCCTATAATTCACCCCTCCACTTT. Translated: CASSVAPSYNSPLHF.

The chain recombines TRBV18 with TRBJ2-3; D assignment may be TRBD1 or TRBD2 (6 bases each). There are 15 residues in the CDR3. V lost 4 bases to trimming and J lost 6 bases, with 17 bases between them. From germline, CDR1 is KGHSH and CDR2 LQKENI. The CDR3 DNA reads TGTGCCAGCTCACGTCCGGGGGCGATAGGGGATACGCAGTATTTT. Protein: CASSRPGAIGDTQYF.

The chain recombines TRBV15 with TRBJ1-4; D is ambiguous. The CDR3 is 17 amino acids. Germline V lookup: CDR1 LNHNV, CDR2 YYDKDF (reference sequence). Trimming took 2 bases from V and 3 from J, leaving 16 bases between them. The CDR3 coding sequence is TGTGCCACCAGCAGAAGCGGACTCGGCTCACCTAATGAAAAACTGTTTTTT. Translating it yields CATSRSGLGSPNEKLFF.